Below, 25 T cell receptor beta chains from the same sample are listed, as sequenced in a study of molecular identifiers for immune sequencing clone quantification. TCRdb ran MiXCR on the PCR reads and lists one entry per CDR3 protein. The sample has a few hundred thousand distinct CDR3 sequences, roughly 24% seen once. Sequencing was carried out using naive CD8+ T cells from blood, with Jurkat cell RNA spiked in. The subset is: FACS-sorted CD8+CD4-CCR7+CD45RA+ naive T cells. The receptor set was obtained from a human donor in good health. Some libraries in this study had Jurkat cell RNA spiked in.

This clonotype has more than one count but fewer than ten. V and J are TRBV12-3 or TRBV12-4 and TRBJ2-5; 9 nucleotides line up with TRBD1. The CDR3 consists of 16 residues. The ends lost 6 bases at V and 2 bases at J; junction bases unmatched: 10. CDR3 DNA sequence: TGTGCCAGCAGCAGGGGGACAGGGTCCTTACAAGAGACCCAGTACTTC. Its translation is CASSRGTGSLQETQYF.

Comment on this clonotype: A single base separates this from a much larger clone, so it may be a read error. The CDR3 spells CASSLRTSGIVNEQFF. CDR3 sequence (DNA): TGTGCCAGCAGCCTGAGGACTAGCGGGATTGTAAATGAGCAGTTCTTC. V is TRBV7-9 and J is TRBJ2-1; the match to TRBD2 covers 12 bases. CDR1 and CDR2 from the germline V gene are SEHNR and FQNEAQ (reference sequence). The CDR3 contains 16 residues. V shed 5 bases, J shed 7 bases, and the junction held 9 bases outside the gene matches.

The sample holds a few counts of this clonotype. This chain connects TRBV27 to TRBJ2-5; 9 nucleotides align to TRBD2. The J segment lost 5 bases and the V segment lost 5 bases, leaving 9 bases of the junction unmatched. This CDR3 is built from 15 residues. Germline values: CDR1 MNHEY, CDR2 SMNVEV (reference sequence). CDR3 sequence reads: CASSDSGSAGETQYF. CDR3 nucleotide sequence: TGTGCCAGCAGTGATAGCGGGAGCGCCGGGGAGACCCAGTACTTC.

This clonotype was observed a few times. A much more abundant neighbour one base away suggests this may be a read error. The chain links TRBV6-5 to TRBJ1-1; 7 nucleotides agree with TRBD1. The CDR3 is made up of 15 amino acids. After removal of 0 bases from V and 5 bases from J, the junction contained 6 bases not matched to a gene. CDR1 is MNHEY and CDR2 is SVGAGI in the germline V gene. The CDR3 is CASSYSPGGGTEAFF. In nucleotides, the CDR3 is TGTGCCAGCAGTTACTCGCCAGGGGGAGGTACTGAAGCTTTCTTT.

This clonotype was counted ten times or more. The chain recombines TRBV4-1 with TRBJ1-5, with 9 bases fitting TRBD1. The germline CDR1 and CDR2 sequences are MGHRA and YSYEKL. V shed 5 bases, J shed 4 bases, and the junction held 12 bases outside the gene matches. This CDR3 has 17 amino acids. The CDR3 protein is CASSLAGTGYGNQPQHF. The CDR3 region has the DNA TGCGCCAGCAGCTTGGCCGGGACAGGGTACGGGAATCAGCCCCAGCATTTT.

Notes on this clonotype: The junction does not match germline at one end; this may be a read error. The gene calls are TRBV3-1 and TRBJ1-1; D remains unclear. The CDR3 has 15 amino acids. CDR1 LGHDT and CDR2 YNNKEL come from the germline V gene (reference sequence). The CDR3 sequence: CASSQAEGYVTGAFF. The CDR3 DNA reads TGTGCCAGCAGCCAAGCTGAAGGGTACGTCACTGGAGCTTTCTTT. Variable domain in full (rest from reference TRBV3-1 and TRBJ1-1): DTAVSQTPKYLVTQMGNDKSIKCEQNLGHDTMYWYKQDSKKFLKIMFSYNNKELIINETVPNRFSPKSPDKAHLNLHINSLELGDSAVYFCASSQAEGYVTGAFFGQGTRLTVV.

This clonotype was seen ten or more times. The chain recombines TRBV29-1 with TRBJ1-2; the D is unclear. Germline lookup yields CDR1 SQVTM and CDR2 ANQGSEA. The CDR3 has 14 amino acids. The V end was cut by 3 bases, the J end by 4 bases, with 15 bases between. Here the CDR3 DNA reads TGCAGCGTTGATTTCCGGGGTTCCCCCTATGGCTACACCTTC. It translates to CSVDFRGSPYGYTF.

This clonotype was counted ten times or more. The genes are TRBV7-9 and TRBJ1-1; the match to TRBD1 covers 7 bases. The germline gives CDR1 SEHNR, CDR2 FQNEAQ (reference sequence). V lost 4 bases, J lost 2 bases, and 7 bases stayed unmatched. The CDR3 consists of 15 residues. The CDR3 DNA is TGTGCCAGCAGCTCGTCCGACAGGGATAACACTGAAGCTTTCTTT. Protein sequence: CASSSSDRDNTEAFF.

Worth noting for this clonotype: This may come from a read error, since a much larger clone is one base off. The chain combines TRBV12-5 with TRBJ2-5; D is perhaps TRBD2 (6 bases). Germline CDR1 and CDR2: LGHNT and FRNRAP. V was cut by 3 bases and J by 5 bases, with 13 bases left in between. The CDR3 length is 14 residues. CDR3 nucleotides: TGTGCTAGTGGTTTCGGGCTAGCGTCTGAGACCCAGTACTTC. This codes for CASGFGLASETQYF.

Comments on this clonotype: A much larger clone differs by one base, so this may be a read error. This chain links TRBV12-3 or TRBV12-4 with TRBJ2-6; 8 nucleotides line up with TRBD1. The CDR3 loop spans 15 amino acids. As DNA, the CDR3 is TGTGCCAGCGACGACAGGGGCTCTGGGGCCGACGTCCTGACTTTC. Translated: CASDDRGSGADVLTF.

This clonotype appeared many times. The chain links TRBV29-1 to TRBJ2-7; the D is unclear. This CDR3 is built from 12 residues. Germline CDR1 and CDR2: SQVTM and ANQGSEA. Trimming left V 4 bases short and J 2 bases short, with 9 bases between. The CDR3 loop reads CSVADSTYEQYF. In DNA, the CDR3 is TGCAGCGTTGCCGACTCGACCTACGAGCAGTACTTC.

Worth noting for this clonotype: Being one base from a much bigger clone, this may be a read error. The chain joins TRBV15 to TRBJ1-1; TRBD1 aligns across 11 bases. The CDR3 spans 15 residues. Germline trimming cut 4 bases from V and 10 bases from J; bases unmatched to any gene: 11. Germline assignment: CDR1 LNHNV and CDR2 YYDKDF (reference sequence). The CDR3 DNA reads as TGTGCCACCAGCACCACCGGACAGGGGGCTAATGGAGCTTTCTTT. This sequence encodes CATSTTGQGANGAFF. The complete variable domain, with remaining parts taken from reference TRBV15 and TRBJ1-1, reads DAMVIQNPRYQVTQFGKPVTLSCSQTLNHNVMYWYQQKSSQAPKLLFHYYDKDFNNEADTPDNFQSRRPNTSFCFLDIRSPGLGDTAMYLCATSTTGQGANGAFFGQGTRLTVV.

The chain joins TRBV6-5 to TRBJ2-7; a weak D match, TRBD2 (5 bases). Germline CDR1 and CDR2: MNHEY and SVGAGI. V dropped 2 bases and J dropped 3 bases, with 8 bases sitting between them. The CDR3 consists of 13 residues. CDR3 nucleotide sequence: TGTGCCAGCAGTTACGAGGGTGACTACGAGCAGTACTTC. As protein: CASSYEGDYEQYF.

This clonotype was found many times. The chain recombines TRBV27 with TRBJ2-7; TRBD1 matches at 7 bases. V was pared by 0 bases and J by 4 bases, with 6 bases of the junction left unmatched. CDR1 MNHEY and CDR2 SMNVEV come from the germline V gene (reference sequence). The CDR3 is made up of 15 amino acids. CDR3 nucleotides: TGTGCCAGCAGTTTATCTGGGACAGCCTTGTACGAGCAGTACTTC. This gives the protein CASSLSGTALYEQYF.

This chain joins TRBV5-6 and TRBJ1-2; D unresolved. Trimming took off 4 bases at V and 8 bases at J, with 18 bases between the two ends. Looked up from germline, CDR1 is SGHDT and CDR2 is YYEEEE. The CDR3 length is 14 residues. DNA of the CDR3: TGTGCCAGCAGCCACGAAGACCCCGGCAGCGGCTACACCTTC. Its translation: CASSHEDPGSGYTF.

This clonotype has at least ten counts. The chain joins TRBV4-2 to TRBJ2-7; no clear D. V lost 0 bases and J lost 2, with 8 bases in between. There are 14 residues in the CDR3. From germline, CDR1 is LGHNA and CDR2 YNFKEQ. Here the CDR3 DNA reads TGTGCCAGCAGCCAAGATAGCCAGCCCTACGAGCAGTACTTC. As protein: CASSQDSQPYEQYF.

This clonotype was detected once. Being one base from a much bigger clone, this may be a read error. This chain joins TRBV4-3 and TRBJ2-3; D remains ambiguous. CDR3 length: 17 residues. Germline assignment: CDR1 LGHNA and CDR2 YSLEER. The CDR3 sequence: CASSQDGAVVPTATQYF. Here the CDR3 DNA reads TGCGCCAGCAGCCAAGATGGAGCAGTAGTACCCACAGCTACGCAGTATTTT.

Details on this clonotype: A much more abundant neighbour one base away suggests this may be a read error. The chain links TRBV12-3 or TRBV12-4 to TRBJ2-1, with D possibly called TRBD1 or TRBD2 (6 bases each). The CDR3 contains 13 residues. This CDR3 is CASSGGQYNEQLF. In DNA form, the CDR3 reads TGTGCCAGCAGTGGGGGGCAGTACAATGAGCAGCTCTTC.

This clonotype was seen only a few times. The V gene is TRBV5-5, the J gene TRBJ2-7, with a weak D call TRBD2 (6 bases). The CDR3 consists of 16 residues. In germline, CDR1 is SGHKS, CDR2 YYEKEE (reference sequence). V was trimmed by 0 bases and J by 2 bases, leaving 15 bases between them. Here the CDR3 reads CASSLGSGDSTYEQYF. CDR3 nucleotides: TGTGCCAGCAGCTTGGGTAGCGGAGACTCGACCTACGAGCAGTACTTC.

J is TRBJ1-5 and V is TRBV19; TRBD1 matches 7 bases. This CDR3 region has 15 residues. Germline CDR1 is LNHDA and CDR2 is SQIVND (reference sequence). V trimming: 2 bases; J trimming: 7 bases; junction bases outside the gene matches: 8. The CDR3, as DNA: TGTGCCAGTAGTATAAGGGGGCTATCGGGGCAGCCCCAGCATTTT. Protein sequence: CASSIRGLSGQPQHF.

In DNA form, the CDR3 reads TGTGCCAGCAGTAATCTAGCGGGAGAGACCCAGTACTTC. This encodes CASSNLAGETQYF. V and J are TRBV6-2 or TRBV6-3 and TRBJ2-5; 8 positions agree with TRBD2. The CDR3 is 13 residues long. The V gene's germline CDR1 is MNHEY and CDR2 SVGEGT. The J segment lost 4 bases and the V segment lost 5 bases, leaving 3 bases of the junction unmatched.

This chain links TRBV11-2 with TRBJ2-7; TRBD1 aligns across 7 bases. J lost 2 bases, V lost 4 bases, and 8 bases had no gene match. This CDR3 has 15 residues. Germline loops: CDR1 SGHAT, CDR2 FQNNGV. The CDR3 loop is CASSSRQGGAYEQYF. CDR3 bases: TGTGCCAGCAGCTCCAGACAGGGCGGCGCCTACGAGCAGTACTTC. Supplemented by reference TRBV11-2 and TRBJ2-7, the full variable domain reads EAGVAQSPRYKIIEKRQSVAFWCNPISGHATLYWYQQILGQGPKLLIQFQNNGVVDDSQLPKDRFSAERLKGVDSTLKIQPAKLEDSAVYLCASSSRQGGAYEQYFGPGTRLTVT.

This clonotype was detected many times. V gene TRBV12-3 or TRBV12-4 combines with J gene TRBJ2-7, with D perhaps matching TRBD1 (6 bases). This CDR3 is built from 13 residues. Trimming took off 6 bases at V and 4 bases at J, with 13 bases between the two ends. CDR3 in DNA: TGTGCCAGCAGCGACTCACAGGGTTACGAGCAGTACTTC. Its protein is CASSDSQGYEQYF.

The rearrangement joins TRBV27 to TRBJ2-7, with 7 bases fitting TRBD1. V dropped 5 bases and J dropped 4; count of bases not matched to a gene: 8. The CDR3 sequence is 14 residues long. Germline values: CDR1 MNHEY, CDR2 SMNVEV (reference sequence). This chain's CDR3 is CASSHRQGGYEQYF. CDR3 nucleotide sequence: TGTGCCAGCAGTCACAGACAGGGCGGGTACGAGCAGTACTTC.

This clonotype was picked up many times. V and J are TRBV9 and TRBJ2-7; D not resolved. CDR3 length: 14 amino acids. The V end was cut by 0 bases, the J end by 4 bases, with 11 bases between. Germline V CDR1 and CDR2: SGDLS, YYNGEE. CDR3 in amino acids: CASSVGSMGYEQYF. The CDR3 DNA follows: TGTGCCAGCAGCGTAGGGTCCATGGGTTACGAGCAGTACTTC. The complete variable domain, with remaining parts taken from reference TRBV9 and TRBJ2-7, reads DSGVTQTPKHLITATGQRVTLRCSPRSGDLSVYWYQQSLDQGLQFLIQYYNGEERAKGNILERFSAQQFPDLHSELNLSSLELGDSALYFCASSVGSMGYEQYFGPGTRLTVT.